This T cell receptor (beta chain) derives from a study of patients and donors after allogeneic stem cell transplantation. The V end lost 3 bases, the J end lost 1 base, and 6 bases lay between the germline ends. This CDR3 region has 14 residues. Germline V gene lookup returns CDR1 SGHTA and CDR2 FQGTGA. This clonotype has only a few counts. TCRdb reprocessed the RT-PCR reads via MiXCR and lists one record per CDR3 protein. Here the sample spans roughly 140,000 distinct CDR3 sequences, 30% to 45% being singletons. This TCR was sampled from a human donor who was either an allogeneic HSCT recipient or a stem cell or donor lymphocyte infusion donor (not recorded which). It is not recorded whose cells these are; they may come from a transplant donor. Specimen: blood, either unsorted or a sorted T cell fraction (not recorded which). The V and J genes are TRBV7-3 and TRBJ2-2; a weak D match, TRBD1 (5 bases). The CDR3 spells CASSFGQNTGELFF. CDR3 DNA: TGTGCCAGCAGCTTCGGACAGAACACCGGGGAGCTGTTTTTT. The variable domain in full, with the rest retrieved from reference TRBV7-3 and TRBJ2-2, is GAGVSQTPSNKVTEKGKYVELRCDPISGHTALYWYRQSLGQGPEFLIYFQGTGAADDSGLPNDRFFAVRPEGSVSTLKIQRTERGDSAVYLCASSFGQNTGELFFGEGSRLTVL.